This T cell receptor (beta chain) was identified during a study of memory B cells and T cells in multiple sclerosis (dated by TCRdb to about 2018). For the wider study: TCR beta repertoires of autoproliferating peripheral T cells were compared with the TCR beta repertoires of brain lesion-infiltrating T cells in multiple sclerosis patients. A couple of multiple sclerosis patients were included in the TCR sequencing because brain lesions obtained at autopsy or brain-infiltrating cells obtained from biopsy were available for them.

Using the immunoSEQ Platform, TCRbeta CDR3 regions were amplified from extracted genomic DNA. The immunoSEQ assay used multiplex PCR together with high-throughput sequencing and a bioinformatics pipeline from the vendor. The paper's processing steps were these. Non-productive sequences and CDR3s shorter than 4 amino acids were removed, and clonotype frequencies were recalculated per sample. In immunoSEQ Analyzer 2.0, a clonotype counted as shared when the CDR3 amino acid, V gene and J gene sequences were identical. To normalize repertoire overlap, the number of shared clonotypes was divided by the product of the two clone-set sizes and multiplied by 1000 to give arbitrary units. TCRdb took this table from immuneACCESS and kept in-frame rearrangements with V and J called. Such tables lack part of the clones; where checked against another copy, unresolved V genes explain under half of the gap, and the rest is unexplained. That table supplies the V and J calls and clone size; D and trimming were determined from the DNA. Counted in this sample were about 32,000 clones; approximately 85% of them appeared once. Of the sample, less than 3.5% is held by the ten largest clones.

Autoproliferating (CFSEdim) and non-proliferating (CFSEhi) T cell fractions were sequenced separately after stimulus-free culture of CFSE-labeled PBMCs. In total, some 47 million CFSE-labeled PBMCs were cultured without stimulus for 7 days, after which replicate wells were pooled. PBMCs were labeled with around 0.48 uM CFSE and were cultured without exogenous stimuli in serum-free AIM-V medium. Before use, PBMCs were isolated by Ficoll density gradient centrifugation and cryopreserved. Using a FACSAria III, live 7-AAD-negative cells were sorted, then washed with PBS and stored frozen at -80 degrees C as dry pellets. With regard to this clone: Its antigen remains unidentified. Base qualities are not provided; no much larger clone lies one nucleotide away.

The V and J ends are trimmed by 5 bases and 0 bases, leaving 23 bases between them. For CDR1 and CDR2, the germline V gene lists SGHRS and YFSETQ. The CDR3 runs 18 amino acids, cysteine and phenylalanine included. Of all the DNA, just the CDR3 is kept, 54 bases in frame from base 1. Overall study outcomes, separate from this receptor: Clone-set sizes differed between compartments, which influenced counts of shared clonotypes and required normalization.

This sequence was found in a human donor with multiple sclerosis. The chain is assembled from TRBV5-1 and TRBJ1-2, with a tentative D gene TRBD1 over 5 matching bases. What was sequenced was PBMCs from blood kept in culture. Here is the DNA: TGCGCCAGCAGTTCGATTCGGGGACTTCCCGCGGCTAACTATGGCTACACCTTC. Its amino acids are CASSSIRGLPAANYGYTF. The variable domain in full, with residues beyond the CDR3 obtained from the reference TRBV5-1 and TRBJ1-2 genes, is KAGVTQTPRYLIKTRGQQVTLSCSPISGHRSVSWYQQTPGQGLQFLFEYFSETQRNKGNFPGRFSGRQFSNSRSEMNVSTLELGDSALYLCASSSIRGLPAANYGYTFGSGTRLTVV.